This TCR beta chain was recorded in a study of blood T cell repertoires in COVID-19. Study summary: T cells, B-cell-depleted T cells, or PBMCs supplied cDNA or gDNA.

CDR3 length: 14 residues. V was cut by 7 bases and J by 6 bases, with 16 bases left in between. Looked up from germline, CDR1 is SGHRS and CDR2 is YFSETQ. This table comes from immunoSEQ multiplex PCR, and its TCRdb copy is limited to in-frame clones, with some not included. In the table there are some 120,000 clones, approximately 87% of which are singletons. The chain joins TRBV5-1 to TRBJ1-4; D may be TRBD1 (6 bases). This TCR came from a woman aged 45-60 years with acute or convalescent COVID-19. The material sequenced was peripheral blood. The CDR3 region is CASSSGTQYEKLFF. CDR3 in DNA: TGCGCCAGCTCGAGCGGGACACAGTATGAAAAACTGTTTTTT.